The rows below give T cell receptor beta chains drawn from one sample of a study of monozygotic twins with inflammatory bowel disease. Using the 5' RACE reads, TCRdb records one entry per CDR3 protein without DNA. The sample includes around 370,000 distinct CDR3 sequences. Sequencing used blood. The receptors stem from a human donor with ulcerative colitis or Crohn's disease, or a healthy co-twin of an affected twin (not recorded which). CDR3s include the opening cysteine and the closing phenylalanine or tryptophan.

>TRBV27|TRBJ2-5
CASSVGLEGETQYF
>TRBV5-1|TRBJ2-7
CASSLSVPGGEQYF
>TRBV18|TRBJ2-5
CASSPREAGEETQYF
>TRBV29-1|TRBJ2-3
CSVRRLLEVGFSLGTDTQYF
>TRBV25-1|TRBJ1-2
CASSHRGSYGYTF
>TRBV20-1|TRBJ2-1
CSARAGGVYNEQFF
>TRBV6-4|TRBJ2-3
CASSETSGGASDTQYF
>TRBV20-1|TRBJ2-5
CSSRQTVLETQYF
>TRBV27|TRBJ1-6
CASSLSWTYNSPLHF
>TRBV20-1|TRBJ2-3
CSAPGGGLGTDTQYF
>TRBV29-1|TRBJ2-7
CSVGPGQGIVGYEQYF
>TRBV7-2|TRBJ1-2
CASSSGQGLSYGYTF
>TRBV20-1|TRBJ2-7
CSAKTDTYEQYF
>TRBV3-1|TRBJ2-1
CASSQVVGGGYNEQFF
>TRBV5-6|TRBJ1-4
CASSLLAGADEKLFF
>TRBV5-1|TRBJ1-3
CASSIQAPGNTIYF